The subject of this entry is one T cell receptor beta chain. This entry is derived from a study of Ad26.COV2.S vaccination and SARS-CoV-2 variants. The treatment: 19 received Ad26.COV2.S at low or high dose, single or two shots; roughly five received placebo; per-sample allocation not given. All samples were drawn on day 63, counting from the first vaccine or placebo injection. Libraries were prepared by immunoSEQ multiplex PCR; TCRdb keeps only in-frame clonotypes and omits some of them. This table has some 400,000 clones, 75% to 90% appearing once. CDR3 length: 11 residues. V gave up 4 bases and J gave up 3 bases, with 4 bases separating them. Germline V CDR1 and CDR2: SGHDN, FVKESK.

The receptor's source is a person aged 18 to 65 who received the Ad26.COV2.S COVID-19 vaccine or a placebo. The sequencing here drew on peripheral blood, taken in a trial of Ad26.COV2.S vaccine versus placebo. The J gene is TRBJ2-7, the V gene TRBV14; D not certain. The CDR3: CASSRGYEQYF. In DNA form, the CDR3 reads TGTGCCAGCAGCCGCGGCTACGAGCAGTACTTC.